This section outlines one T cell receptor (beta chain) sequence together with its context. In the original analysis: Using reference gene primer amplification, nucleated cell counts were estimated. TCRdb keeps only in-frame clones here, not all; method: immunoSEQ multiplex PCR. That table furnishes V, J and clone size, whereas the DNA furnished D and trimming. The repertoire holds some 250,000 clones, more than 70% seen once, with approximately 5.9% in the top ten. These data originate in a study of blood T cell repertoires in COVID-19. Study background: The origin of the acute and convalescent COVID-19 samples was the United States, Italy and Spain. Nucleic acid was either cDNA or gDNA, and it came from T cells, B-cell-depleted T cells, or PBMCs.

Germline values: CDR1 SGHDN, CDR2 FVKESK. The CDR3 is 15 amino acids. V was clipped by 3 bases and J by 1 base; unmatched bases: 4. The receptor was derived from a man older than 75 with acute or convalescent COVID-19. Sequencing input: peripheral blood. This chain links TRBV14 with TRBJ2-5, with 8 bases identical to TRBD2. The DNA of the CDR3 is TGTGCCAGCAGCCAGGGACTAGGCCTCCAAGAGACCCAGTACTTC. It codes for CASSQGLGLQETQYF.